The clone carrying this TCR beta chain came up a few times. Its antigen remains unknown. With a J-beta primer mix and a sample-barcoded 5' primer, a second PCR ran about 6 to 11 cycles. Researchers report that each sample yielded at least 2.5 million CDR3-containing paired-end reads. TCRdb processed the 5' RACE reads anew with MiXCR; each CDR3 protein has one entry. Among about 570,000 distinct CDR3 sequences listed, 25% to 30% were seen once. This sample was taken from a study of blood T cells in healthy people across ages. Study conclusions and caveats: Per million T cells, TCR beta diversity dropped about linearly as age rose. Fewer expanded clones and more diversity marked long-lived versus aged donors.

The TCR comes from a woman in her seventies in good health. Sequencing was carried out using blood.

The CDR3 here is CSQEGDRAYSNEQFF. Here the CDR3 DNA reads TGCAGTCAGGAAGGGGACAGGGCTTATTCCAATGAGCAGTTCTTC. The chain has TRBV20-1 and TRBJ2-1; 9 nucleotides match TRBD1. The V gene's germline CDR1 is DFQATT and CDR2 SNEGSKA (reference sequence). The J segment lost 6 bases and the V segment lost 8 bases, leaving 14 bases of the junction unmatched. The CDR3 is made up of 15 amino acids.